This TCR beta chain originates from a study of blood T cell repertoires in COVID-19. Study summary: Samples representing acute and convalescent COVID-19 were sourced from the United States, Italy and Spain. The cDNA or gDNA used as material had been derived from T cells, B-cell-depleted T cells, or PBMCs.

Source study methods: Reference gene primer amplification gave nucleated cell count estimates. Sequenced by immunoSEQ multiplex PCR; TCRdb stores in-frame clones only, minus some. V and J calls and clone size are copied from that table; D and trimming were computed from the DNA. The sample records fewer than 400,000 clones, around nine tenths being singletons. The CDR3 has 14 residues. With 3 bases removed from V and 0 bases from J, the gap between germline ends came to 7 bases. Per the germline V gene, CDR1 is SGHTA and CDR2 is FQGTGA. This chain connects TRBV7-3 to TRBJ2-3; D is undetermined. This receptor was taken from a human donor in a cohort sampled during active COVID-19. Sample: peripheral blood. This CDR3 reads CASSLVSSTDTQYF. The CDR3 coding sequence is TGTGCCAGCAGCTTGGTCAGTAGCACAGATACGCAGTATTTT. Full variable domain (remainder filled in from reference TRBV7-3 and TRBJ2-3): GAGVSQTPSNKVTEKGKYVELRCDPISGHTALYWYRQSLGQGPEFLIYFQGTGAADDSGLPNDRFFAVRPEGSVSTLKIQRTERGDSAVYLCASSLVSSTDTQYFGPGTRLTVL.